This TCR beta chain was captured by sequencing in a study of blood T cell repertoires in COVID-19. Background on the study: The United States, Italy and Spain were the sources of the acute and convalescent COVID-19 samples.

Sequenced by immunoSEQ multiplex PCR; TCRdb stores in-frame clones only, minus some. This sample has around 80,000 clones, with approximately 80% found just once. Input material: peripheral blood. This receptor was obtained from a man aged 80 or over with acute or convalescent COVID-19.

Here the CDR3 reads CASSYGGRTEAFF. In nucleotides, the CDR3 is TGCGCCAGCAGCTACGGGGGTAGGACTGAAGCTTTCTTT. The chain uses TRBV5-1 and TRBJ1-1; possibly TRBD1 for D (5 bases). The CDR3 runs 13 residues. Germline CDR1 is SGHRS and CDR2 is YFSETQ. Trimming cost V 3 bases and J 5 bases, with 11 bases left between them.